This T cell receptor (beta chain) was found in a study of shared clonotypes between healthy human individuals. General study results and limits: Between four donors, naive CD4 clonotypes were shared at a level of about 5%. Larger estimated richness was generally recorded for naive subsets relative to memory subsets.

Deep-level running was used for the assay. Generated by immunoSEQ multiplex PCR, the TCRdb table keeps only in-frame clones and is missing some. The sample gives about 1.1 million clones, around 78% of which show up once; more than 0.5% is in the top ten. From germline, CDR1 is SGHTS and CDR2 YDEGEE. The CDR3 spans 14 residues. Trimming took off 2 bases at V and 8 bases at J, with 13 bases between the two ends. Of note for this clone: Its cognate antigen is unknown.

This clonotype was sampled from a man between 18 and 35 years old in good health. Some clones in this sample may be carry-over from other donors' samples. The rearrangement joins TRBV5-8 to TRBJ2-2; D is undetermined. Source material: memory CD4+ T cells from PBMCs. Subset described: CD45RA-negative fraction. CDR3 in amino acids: CASSFKALGGELFF. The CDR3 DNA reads TGTGCCAGCAGCTTCAAAGCTCTCGGGGGGGAGCTGTTTTTT.